This TCR beta chain was obtained from a study of control samples from healthy donors and cancer patients. The protocol was immunoSEQ multiplex PCR, while the TCRdb copy is restricted to in-frame clones and leaves out a portion. The data contain approximately 190,000 clones, about 90% of them singletons. The CDR3 is made up of 16 amino acids. The germline V and J ends were trimmed by 2 bases and 2 bases, with 13 bases remaining between them. Germline V gene sequence: CDR1 SNHLY, CDR2 FYNNEI. The sequencing sample was made of blood. The chain employs TRBV2 and TRBJ2-1; D might be TRBD1 (5 bases). This clonotype was sampled from a man aged 25 to 45 in good health. CDR3 in amino acids: CASSEIPEGAYNEQFF. The CDR3 DNA sequence: TGTGCCAGCAGTGAAATTCCGGAAGGGGCCTACAATGAGCAGTTCTTC.